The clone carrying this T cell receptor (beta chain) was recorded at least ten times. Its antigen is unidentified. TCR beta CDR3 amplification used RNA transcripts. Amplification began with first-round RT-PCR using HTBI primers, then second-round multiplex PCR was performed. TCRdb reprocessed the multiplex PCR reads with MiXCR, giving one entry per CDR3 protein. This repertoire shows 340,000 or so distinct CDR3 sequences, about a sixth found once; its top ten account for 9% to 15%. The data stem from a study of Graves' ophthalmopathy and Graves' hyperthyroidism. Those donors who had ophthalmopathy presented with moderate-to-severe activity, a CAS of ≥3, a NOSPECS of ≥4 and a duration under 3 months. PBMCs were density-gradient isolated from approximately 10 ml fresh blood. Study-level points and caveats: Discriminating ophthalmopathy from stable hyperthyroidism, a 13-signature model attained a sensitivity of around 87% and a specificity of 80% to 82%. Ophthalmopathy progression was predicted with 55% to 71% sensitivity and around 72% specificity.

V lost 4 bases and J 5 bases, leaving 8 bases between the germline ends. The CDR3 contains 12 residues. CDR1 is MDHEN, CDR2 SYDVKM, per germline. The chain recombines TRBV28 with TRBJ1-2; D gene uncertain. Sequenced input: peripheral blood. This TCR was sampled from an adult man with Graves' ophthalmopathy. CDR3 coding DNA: TGTGCCAGCAGTTCCGTACCATATGGCTACACCTTC. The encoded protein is CASSSVPYGYTF.